Listed here are 14 T cell receptor beta chains from one sample, sequenced in a study of cytomegalovirus exposure and HLA in healthy donors (dated by TCRdb to about 2017). Receptors were amplified or captured by the immunoSEQ multiplex PCR assay. For the multiplex PCR, a mixture combining 60 forward primers for TCR Vbeta segments and 13 reverse primers for TCR Jbeta segments was used. Held by TCRdb, this immuneACCESS table contains in-frame sequences only and omits some clones. Under half of the omission traces to an unresolved V gene where checked; the cause of the rest is unknown. The sample data list about 200,000 clones, and more than 65% of these were observed just once. Together, the top ten hold around 1.7% of the sample. Specimen: PBMCs. The origin of the receptors is a man aged 45-65 years in good health and CMV-seronegative.

The CDR3 DNA reads TGTGCCAGCAGTGAAGAGCGGGTCGGGAGCTCTGGAAACACCATATATTTT. Amino acid sequence: CASSEERVGSSGNTIYF. The chain couples TRBV2 to TRBJ1-3; D is ambiguous. Trimming took 1 base from V and 0 from J, leaving 13 bases between them. The CDR3 runs to 17 residues. CDR1 is SNHLY and CDR2 is FYNNEI in the germline V gene.

This chain connects TRBV5-8 to TRBJ1-2; D is uncertain. This CDR3 region has 15 residues. Germline CDR1 reads SGHTS; CDR2 reads YDEGEE. V lost 1 base and J lost 0, with 10 bases in between. CDR3 DNA: TGTGCCAGCAGCTTGCTCGGGAATACTAACTATGGCTACACCTTC. Its protein product is CASSLLGNTNYGYTF.

The rearrangement links TRBV28 to TRBJ1-1; TRBD1 might be the D (6 bases). Germline V gene data show CDR1 as MDHEN and CDR2 as SYDVKM. CDR3 length equals 14 residues. Trimming removed 8 bases at V and 7 bases at J, with 20 bases between. The CDR3 region is CASGTKRRGGEAFF. Here the CDR3 DNA reads TGTGCCAGCGGAACCAAGAGGCGAGGGGGTGAAGCTTTCTTT.

This clone was recorded a few times. The chain has TRBV6-6 and TRBJ2-2; tentatively, D is TRBD1 (5 bases). Germline values: CDR1 MNHNY, CDR2 SVGAGI (reference sequence). CDR3 length: 15 amino acids. V dropped 2 bases and J dropped 5 bases, with 12 bases sitting between them. In DNA, the CDR3 is TGTGCCAGCAGTTACGTGCAGGGAAGTACCGGGGAGCTGTTTTTT. This encodes CASSYVQGSTGELFF.

The chain recombines TRBV19 with TRBJ1-1, with 8 bases lining up with TRBD1. From germline, CDR1 is LNHDA and CDR2 SQIVND (reference sequence). The trim removed 6 bases at V and 1 base at J, leaving 7 bases unmatched. The CDR3 has 15 residues. CDR3 nucleotides: TGTGCCAGTAGGTCAGGGGGCTTGGGGAACACTGAAGCTTTCTTT. Its translation: CASRSGGLGNTEAFF. Full variable domain (outside the CDR3, taken from reference TRBV19 and TRBJ1-1): DGGITQSPKYLFRKEGQNVTLSCEQNLNHDAMYWYRQDPGQGLRLIYYSQIVNDFQKGDIAEGYSVSREKKESFPLTVTSAQKNPTAFYLCASRSGGLGNTEAFFGQGTRLTVV.

The chain is built from TRBV29-1 and TRBJ1-1; TRBD1 matches 7 bases. The CDR3 is made up of 15 amino acids. From germline, CDR1 is SQVTM and CDR2 ANQGSEA. The trim removed 1 base at V and 0 bases at J, leaving 5 bases unmatched. Written as DNA, the CDR3 is TGCAGCGTTGAAGGTGCCGGGACAGTGAACACTGAAGCTTTCTTT. Protein product: CSVEGAGTVNTEAFF.

V gene TRBV30 combines with J gene TRBJ1-3, with 8 positions matching TRBD1. The CDR3 length is 12 residues. Germline lookup yields CDR1 GTSNPN and CDR2 SVGIG (reference sequence). The junction had 1 base not matched to a gene; V was cut back by 7 bases and J by 2 bases. CDR3 DNA sequence: TGTGCCTCGACAGGGGCTGGAAACACCATATATTTT. Amino acid sequence: CASTGAGNTIYF.

The rearrangement uses TRBV28 and TRBJ1-1, with a tentative D call TRBD1 (5 bases). CDR1 MDHEN and CDR2 SYDVKM come from the germline V gene. The CDR3 spans 14 residues. The germline V and J ends were trimmed by 3 bases and 1 base, with 9 bases remaining between them. CDR3 residues: CASSLGGSNTEAFF. CDR3 sequence (DNA): TGTGCCAGCAGTTTGGGGGGGTCGAACACTGAAGCTTTCTTT.

This clone was counted only a few times. The chain has TRBV4-2 and TRBJ2-1, with a weak D call TRBD2 (5 bases). In germline, CDR1 is LGHNA, CDR2 YNFKEQ. V was pared by 0 bases and J by 2 bases, with 8 bases between. The CDR3 consists of 15 residues. CDR3 DNA: TGTGCCAGCAGCCAAGATGAGGGAACCTACAATGAGCAGTTCTTC. As protein: CASSQDEGTYNEQFF.

The chain joins TRBV5-4 to TRBJ2-2; D remains unclear. Germline V gene data show CDR1 as SGHNT and CDR2 as YYREEE (reference sequence). The CDR3 sequence is 14 residues long. V shed 4 bases and J shed 3 bases, with 10 bases lying between them. CDR3 nucleotide sequence: TGTGCCAGCAGCGCGGAAAGCGACACCGGGGAGCTGTTTTTT. Its protein product is CASSAESDTGELFF.

The J gene is TRBJ2-2, the V gene TRBV15, with 7 bases fitting TRBD1. From germline, CDR1 is LNHNV and CDR2 YYDKDF (reference sequence). The CDR3 contains 17 residues. Trimming cost V 2 bases and J 6 bases; bases outside gene matches: 12. CDR3 nucleotides: TGTGCCACCAGCAGAACTCCACAGGGGACAAAATCCGGGGAGCTGTTTTTT. This sequence encodes CATSRTPQGTKSGELFF. Drawing the rest from reference TRBV15 and TRBJ2-2, the complete variable domain is DAMVIQNPRYQVTQFGKPVTLSCSQTLNHNVMYWYQQKSSQAPKLLFHYYDKDFNNEADTPDNFQSRRPNTSFCFLDIRSPGLGDTAMYLCATSRTPQGTKSGELFFGEGSRLTVL.

This clone appeared once. This chain joins TRBV5-1 and TRBJ2-7; 10 nucleotides match TRBD1. The CDR3 contains 15 residues. J gave up 6 bases and V 0 bases, and 6 bases lay outside the gene matches. Germline lookup yields CDR1 SGHRS and CDR2 YFSETQ. CDR3 sequence reads: CASSLDVTGGGEQYF. The CDR3, as DNA: TGCGCCAGCAGCTTGGATGTGACAGGGGGCGGCGAGCAGTACTTC.

The rearrangement joins TRBV7-9 to TRBJ2-2; the match to TRBD1 covers 9 bases. Germline CDR1 reads SEHNR; CDR2 reads FQNEAQ (reference sequence). The CDR3 length is 16 residues. Germline trimming cut 4 bases from V and 4 bases from J; bases unmatched to any gene: 7. The CDR3 here is CASSWGQGFTTGELFF. CDR3 in DNA: TGTGCCAGCAGCTGGGGACAGGGATTTACCACCGGGGAGCTGTTTTTT.

V is TRBV9 and J is TRBJ2-3; tentatively, D is TRBD1 (6 bases). This CDR3 region has 16 residues. CDR1 SGDLS and CDR2 YYNGEE come from the germline V gene. V was clipped by 0 bases and J by 1 base, with 12 bases between them. The CDR3 DNA is TGTGCCAGCAGCGTAGCAAGCAACAGGGGCACAGATACGCAGTATTTT. This sequence encodes CASSVASNRGTDTQYF.